This TCR beta chain derives from a study of CD8+ T cells in alopecia areata (dated by TCRdb to the late 2010s). Notes on the research overall: Treated patients were enrolled in an open-label pilot trial of oral tofacitinib at 5 to 10 mg twice daily for moderate-to-severe alopecia areata. Tofacitinib was administered for 6 to 18 months, and 6 months of follow-up off drug were then conducted to assess delayed response and recurrence. The SALT score, which quantifies the percentage of affected scalp surface area, was used to measure disease severity in treated patients. The study used high-throughput TCRbeta sequencing to examine T cell clonal expansion in alopecia areata, in both the C3H/HeJ mouse model and human patients. Human TCRbeta sequencing covered scalp tissue and sorted CD4+ and CD8+ peripheral blood T cells from patchy and totalis/universalis alopecia areata patients and healthy controls. Patients on tofacitinib were biopsied at baseline and after 4 and 24 weeks of treatment, and several of the patients also had a later scalp biopsy. Clonality in the scalp was compared among normal scalp (n=4), patchy alopecia areata scalp (n=8), and alopecia totalis/universalis scalp (n=8). The RNA source kit depended on sample type: the PAXgene miRNA kit for fixed scalp, the miRNeasy kit for PBMCs, and the RNeasy kit for mouse skin. immunoSEQ multiplex PCR using 35 Vbeta forward primers and 13 Jbeta reverse primers was used to amplify TCRbeta CDR3 regions.

The library was made by the immunoSEQ multiplex PCR assay. For TCR sequencing, RNA was extracted from every sample and reverse transcribed into cDNA to serve as template. First-strand cDNA was synthesized using SuperScript III with a 2:1 mix of oligo-dT and random hexamers. A synthetic immune receptor repertoire was used to gauge amplification bias, and whatever bias remained was removed computationally. In the source study's methods: Raw reads were preprocessed to remove errors, and CDR3 was defined by IMGT conventions from the conserved cysteine to phenylalanine. Clonality was calculated as 1 minus Shannon entropy normalized by log2 of the number of productive unique TCRs. Whether scalp clones were CD4 or CD8 was inferred by matching scalp TCRbeta sequences against CD4 and CD8 repertoires sorted from blood. TCRdb provides this immuneACCESS table in a form limited to in-frame rearrangements. Some clones are lacking; in checked studies, under half of them reflect an unresolved V gene, and why the rest are absent is not known. For V, J and clone size, that table is used; D and trimming come from the DNA. Within this sample are a few hundred thousand clones, with under 40% of them counted one time only. Around 0.48% of the sample belongs to the ten largest clones.

Of note for this clone: The antigen this receptor binds is unknown. Per-base qualities were not stored, and no clone one base away is much larger.

Sample treatment or condition, as interpreted from the label and publication: oral pan-JAK inhibitor, 5-10 mg twice daily. Peripheral blood and lesional scalp punch biopsies were obtained from patients with alopecia areata. PBMCs were isolated by density centrifugation and stained for CD3, CD4 and CD8, and CD4+ and CD8+ T cells were sorted on a FACSAria. The full study reports these points: Unlike mouse skin, which is dominated by gammadelta T cells, normal human skin has resident alphabeta T cells that are also sequenced, and this complicates analysis of the scalp TCR repertoire. Compared with normal scalp, lesional scalp had higher clonality and more expanded CD8+ clones, particularly in alopecia totalis/universalis, a pattern that suggests antigenic drive. Compared with mice, TCR sequences shared between patients were less clear, possibly partly because of HLA diversity across the patient population. With tofacitinib, both scalp clonality and the number of expanded CD8+ clones among the top 100 scalp clones went down significantly. The treated cohort was small, with a single nonresponder, so links between baseline CD8+ expansion and response need larger studies. During tofacitinib treatment, many expanded lesional clones remained in scalp and blood, and this persistence may partly explain relapse after treatment is stopped.

The specimen comprised CD4+ T cells sorted from blood, sampled between weeks 30 and 35, from a patient treated with tofacitinib. The sequence was obtained from a human donor with alopecia areata.

CDR3 loop: CASSPRTGVEETQYF. The sequenced DNA: TGTGCCAGCAGTCCCAGGACAGGGGTGGAAGAGACCCAGTACTTC. The sequence links TRBV5-4 to TRBJ2-5, and TRBD1 matches 9 of the central bases. The germline V gene (reference sequence) supplies CDR1 SGHNT and CDR2 YYREEE. Measured from the cysteine to the phenylalanine, the CDR3 is 15 residues long. Kept here is only the CDR3 DNA, which spans 45 bases and is read in frame from base 1. Trimming accounts for 5 bases at V and 3 bases at J, while the number of junction bases matched to no gene is 8.